This section outlines one TCR beta chain sequence together with its context. Its target is not known. Germline values: CDR1 LGHNT, CDR2 FRNRAP. V lost 6 bases and J lost 0, with 11 bases in between. The CDR3 has 15 amino acids. The sample originates from a study of response to subunit inactivated influenza vaccine. Points from the study as a whole: A suggestion made by the authors is that each seasonal influenza vaccination recruits few new T cells.

TCRdb recomputed calls from the RT-PCR reads with MiXCR, one row per CDR3 protein. This table has approximately 680,000 distinct CDR3 sequences, approximately 14% appearing once. The TCR comes from a man aged 45 to 65 who received an inactivated influenza vaccine. The V call is TRBV12-5, the J call TRBJ2-2; possible D gene TRBD2, 6 bases. The sample in question was PBMCs from blood, obtained about 11 days after vaccination. The CDR3 spells CASGRDSPNTGELFF. The CDR3 bases are TGTGCTAGTGGCCGGGACTCTCCGAACACCGGGGAGCTGTTTTTT.